This TCR beta chain was observed in a study of cytomegalovirus exposure and HLA in healthy donors (dated by TCRdb to the late 2010s). Some background on the complete study: According to an earlier analysis of 587 of the donors, some 180 million T cells yielded 117 million unique TCR beta sequences and approximately 300 Gb of sequence data. Because of strong linkage in the cohort, roughly five DR-DQ haplotypes were treated as single units for association and clustering. To predict cytomegalovirus infection status, the study combined high-throughput TCR immunosequencing, statistical association of individual TCRs with disease status, and machine learning. The T cell repertoires of about 700 subjects were profiled by immunosequencing and related to cytomegalovirus serostatus. An earlier analysis of fewer than 750 of the donors used high-throughput TCR beta sequencing to judge whether each TCR beta V gene segment behaved as functional or pseudogenic. In a later genetic analysis, genome-wide SNP genotypes for 398 of the 666 donors were used, and that subset was treated as a discovery cohort. Of the roughly 400 genotyped donors, around 81% fell in the genetic ancestry cluster associated with self-reported Caucasian donors. The aim of the study was to test whether cataloging public T cell receptors could identify signatures of past pathogen exposure. Among approximately 370 genotyped donors of the cohort, an average of about 220,000 unique TCR beta nucleotide sequences was sequenced per donor, of which about 20% were non-productive. The number of donors typed differed by locus, with about 629-630 for A, B, C, DRB1 and DQB1, about 500 for DQA1, 600 to 610 for DPA1, and about 450 for DPB1. A later analysis re-examined previously published TCR beta repertoires from just over 650 donors and added high-resolution HLA genotyping to investigate patterns of TCR occurrence. All discovery cohort repertoires had been generated using a single sequencing platform. Class I and class II HLA loci were covered by the typing at four-digit resolution. About 280 gigabases of sequencing data and approximately 91 million unique TCR sequences made up an early release that covered 500 to 700 HLA-typed donors. Rather than using new phenotypic data, the later analysis identified candidate immune exposures from TCR beta sequences and from how often those sequences occurred across donors. Donor age, sex, ethnicity and CMV serostatus were compiled alongside the repertoire data. Besides the first cohort of roughly 660 subjects, a separate validation cohort made up of 120 different subjects was used.

Of note for this clone: It has no known antigen specificity. No much larger clone is present one base from it, and per-base qualities are unavailable.

Receptor libraries were prepared by the immunoSEQ multiplex PCR assay. For the multiplex PCR, a mixture combining 60 forward primers for TCR Vbeta segments and 13 reverse primers for TCR Jbeta segments was used. The CDR3 region of rearranged TCR beta genes was amplified from genomic DNA with a multiplex PCR assay. The Illumina HiSeq System was used to sequence the amplified TCR beta libraries as 87-base-pair reads. As for the authors' bioinformatics: In a later analysis, tens of millions of unique TCR beta chains were counted across the roughly 670 repertoires, and about 10 million of these chains were shared by at least two donors. A nearest-neighbor algorithm error-corrected the raw reads and collapsed the reads into unique sequences, merging closely related sequences to remove PCR and sequencing errors. Alignment of CDR3 sequences to IMGT reference sequences was used to assign V, D and J gene segments. For a sequence to be retained, a match of at least six nucleotides to both a V gene segment and a J gene segment was required. A rearrangement counted as productive if the CDR3 had no stop codons and remained in frame with V and J, and every other rearrangement counted as non-productive. Following IMGT convention, CDR3 was defined as the stretch from the second conserved V-encoded cysteine up to the conserved J-encoded phenylalanine. The earlier analysis of about 560 of the donors excluded any sequence lacking an unambiguous match to a single V gene segment. An earlier analysis of around 600 of the donors classified V segments as functional when productive rearrangements were above 56.7% and as segregating when the standard deviation between donors was above 5%. A statistical classification framework was built for diagnosing cytomegalovirus status from the catalog of TCR beta chain sequences. In a later analysis, V and J genes were assigned by comparing TCR nucleotide sequences against IMGT/GENE-DB human TR gene sequences. In a later analysis, CDR3 sequences and most-parsimonious VDJ recombination scenarios were assigned using the TCRdist pipeline. A later analysis defined each TCR beta chain by its CDR3 amino acid sequence plus V-gene family, and excluded reads lacking a unique V-gene family. In a later analysis, nearly 600 highly shared, low-generation-probability nucleotide sequences were removed to address suspected cross-contamination and a sequencing artifact. For each public chain, a later analysis derived a clonal expansion index from normalized ranks of inferred template counts within each repertoire. A later analysis computed generation probabilities with a VDJ recombination model fitted to out-of-frame rearrangements, and checked the results against IGoR. Hypergeometric tests were used in a later analysis to score TCR-TCR, TCR-HLA and TCR-CMV co-occurrence, with a repertoire-size bias correction applied to the TCR pairs. A later analysis estimated false discovery rates by permuting HLA or CMV assignments 20 times. In a later analysis, co-occurring TCRs were grouped using DBSCAN, with TCRdist sequence similarity added in when clustering inside HLA-allele-positive subsets. Co-occurrence clustering excluded repertoires with fewer than 30,000 or more than 120,000 public chains, plus five with anomalous nucleotide sharing. Imported from immuneACCESS, the table was reduced by TCRdb to in-frame sequences with V and J called. These copies leave out some clones; in studies compared against another copy, an unresolved V gene accounts for under half, and the cause of the remainder is not known. V and J calls and clone size are copied from that table; D and trimming were computed from the DNA. In all, the sample holds about 130,000 clones, and about 80% of those were seen once. The biggest ten clones account for roughly 4.2% of the sample.

The CDR3 runs 16 residues from the cysteine to the phenylalanine. Only the CDR3 portion is preserved as DNA: 48 bases, with reading frame beginning at the first base. The germline V gene provides CDR1 LGHNA and CDR2 YSLEER. V drops 0 bases and J drops 5 bases, leaving 16 bases in between. Broad study findings and their caveats: CMV serostatus was the only immune exposure information available for the cohort. According to a later genetic analysis, donors in an Asian-associated ancestry cluster had fewer N-insertions in productive TCRs than the approximately 630-donor mean. Because counts were too low, seventeen rarely observed V segments, including chromosome 9 orphons, were left out of the earlier analysis of about 620 of the donors. A few of the identified cytomegalovirus-associated TCR beta chains were confirmed in vitro to be specific for cytomegalovirus antigens. Across donors, most TCR sequences were observed very rarely, whereas some public TCRs were present in many individuals. Because HLA typing was unavailable for some donors at each locus, only the typed subset was used in association tests. Presence/absence analyses assumed roughly uniform sequencing depth across donors, an assumption that may not hold. In an earlier analysis of a few hundred of the donors, most TCR beta V segments were observed in productive rearrangements about 87% or about 30% of the time, broadly matching IMGT annotations. In a later analysis, most CMV-associated TCR beta chains were found to appear HLA-restricted, with HLA associations seemingly driven largely by CMV exposure. Because the 87-base-pair reads could not distinguish some IMGT-functional V segments, including TRBV6-2 and TRBV6-3, those segments were excluded. Linkage disequilibrium might explain the correlated functional status among segregating V segments, but an unknown experimental factor could not be ruled out. In a later analysis, several top co-occurrence clusters were reported to appear linked to parvovirus B19, influenza, CMV and Epstein-Barr virus. When HLA alleles, especially DR and DQ, strongly co-occurred, TCR associations were difficult to assign to individual alleles. A later analysis associated about 17,000 TCR beta sequences with specific HLA alleles at a false discovery rate of 0.05. In both the original and validation cohorts, the classifier was reported to diagnose cytomegalovirus status with high specificity and sensitivity. It was suggested by the authors that the approach could potentially be generalized to other disease states and immunological phenotypes. A further reported finding was that TCR beta sequences accurately predicted the HLA-A and HLA-B alleles for most subjects in the first cohort. In a later genetic analysis, a missense DCLRE1C variant was associated with V-gene and J-gene trimming of TCR beta chains, and the association was replicated in an independent cohort. A later analysis found that TCR association rates varied across HLA loci, with DRB1 alleles showing the most associated TCRs and HLA-C alleles the fewest. A cluster of highly shared sequence variants was judged likely to be a technical artifact of the sequencing pipeline. Only TCR beta chains were sequenced in this cohort, and the absence of alpha or paired-chain data limited detectable features. In a later analysis, HLA-associated TCR beta chains showed more clonal expansion and lower generation probabilities than non-associated chains that were equally common. A total of 150 to 200 TCR beta chains were listed by the study as associated with cytomegalovirus.

The cohort consisted of 670 or so healthy bone marrow donors. All cohort members were sampled while nominally healthy, although unrecorded immune exposures were likely present. The donor was CMV seronegative and was included in the group of over 300 seronegative cohort members. A peripheral blood sample was provided by each donor, and peripheral blood mononuclear cells were used for TCR beta sequencing. The Qiagen DNeasy Blood Extraction Kit was used to extract genomic DNA from the blood cell samples. This TCR was recovered from a woman aged 40 to 50 in good health and CMV-seronegative. The receptor chain draws on TRBV4-3 and TRBJ1-1; the D gene cannot be named for sure. Sample: PBMCs. The sequenced DNA: TGCGCCAGCAGCCAAGATGGAGGCCGGAGTGATACTGAAGCTTTCTTT. This is translated as CASSQDGGRSDTEAFF.